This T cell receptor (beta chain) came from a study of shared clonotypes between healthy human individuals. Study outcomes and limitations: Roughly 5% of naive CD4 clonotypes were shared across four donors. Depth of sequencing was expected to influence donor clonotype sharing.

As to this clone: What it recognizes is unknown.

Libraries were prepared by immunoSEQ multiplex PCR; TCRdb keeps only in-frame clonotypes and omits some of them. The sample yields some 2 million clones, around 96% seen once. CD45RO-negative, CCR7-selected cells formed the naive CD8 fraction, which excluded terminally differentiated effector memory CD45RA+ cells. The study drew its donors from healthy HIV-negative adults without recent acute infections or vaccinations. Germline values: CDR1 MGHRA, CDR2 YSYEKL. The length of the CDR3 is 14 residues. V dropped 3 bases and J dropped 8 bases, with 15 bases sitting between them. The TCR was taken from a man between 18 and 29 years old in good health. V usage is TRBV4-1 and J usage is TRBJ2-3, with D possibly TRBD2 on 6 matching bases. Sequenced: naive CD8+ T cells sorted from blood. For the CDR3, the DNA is TGCGCCAGCAGCCAGGAGGGCCCAGTTATTACGCAGTATTTT. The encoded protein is CASSQEGPVITQYF.